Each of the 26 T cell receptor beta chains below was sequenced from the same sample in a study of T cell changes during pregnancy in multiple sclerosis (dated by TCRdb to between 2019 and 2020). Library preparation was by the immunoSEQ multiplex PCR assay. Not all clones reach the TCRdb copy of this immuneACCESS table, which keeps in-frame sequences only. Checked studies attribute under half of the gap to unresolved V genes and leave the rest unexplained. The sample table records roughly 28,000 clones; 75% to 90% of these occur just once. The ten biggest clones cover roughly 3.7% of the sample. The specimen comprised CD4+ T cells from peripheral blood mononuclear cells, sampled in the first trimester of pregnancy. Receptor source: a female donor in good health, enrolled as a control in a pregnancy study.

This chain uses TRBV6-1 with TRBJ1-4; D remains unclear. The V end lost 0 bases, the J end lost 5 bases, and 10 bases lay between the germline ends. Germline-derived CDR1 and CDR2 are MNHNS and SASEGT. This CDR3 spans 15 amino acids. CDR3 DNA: TGTGCCAGCAGTGAAGCTCTACGTATCAATGAAAAACTGTTTTTT. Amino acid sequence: CASSEALRINEKLFF.

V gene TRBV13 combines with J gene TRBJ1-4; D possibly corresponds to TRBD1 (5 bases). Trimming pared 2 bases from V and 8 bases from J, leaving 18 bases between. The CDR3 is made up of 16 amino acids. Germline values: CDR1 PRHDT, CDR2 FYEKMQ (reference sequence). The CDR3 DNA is TGTGCCAGCAGCTTATCCGGCTGGGGCGGGAGAGAAAAACTGTTTTTT. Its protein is CASSLSGWGGREKLFF. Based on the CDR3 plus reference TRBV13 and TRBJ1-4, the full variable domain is AAGVIQSPRHLIKEKRETATLKCYPIPRHDTVYWYQQGPGQDPQFLISFYEKMQSDKGSIPDRFSAQQFSDYHSELNMSSLELGDSALYFCASSLSGWGGREKLFFGSGTQLSVL.

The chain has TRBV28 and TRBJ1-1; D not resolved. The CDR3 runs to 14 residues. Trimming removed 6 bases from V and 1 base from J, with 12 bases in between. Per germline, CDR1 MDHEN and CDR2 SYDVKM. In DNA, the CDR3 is TGTGCCAGCAGCCGAGGTTGGCAGAACACTGAAGCTTTCTTT. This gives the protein CASSRGWQNTEAFF.

This CDR3 reads CASSLGQGPYEQYF. The CDR3 coding sequence is TGTGCCAGCAGCTTGGGTCAGGGCCCCTACGAGCAGTACTTC. The genes are TRBV5-8 and TRBJ2-7; tentative D call: TRBD1 (5 bases). The CDR3 contains 14 residues. Trimming shortened V by 0 bases and J by 2 bases, and 9 bases separated the two germline ends. CDR1 is SGHTS and CDR2 is YDEGEE in the germline V gene.

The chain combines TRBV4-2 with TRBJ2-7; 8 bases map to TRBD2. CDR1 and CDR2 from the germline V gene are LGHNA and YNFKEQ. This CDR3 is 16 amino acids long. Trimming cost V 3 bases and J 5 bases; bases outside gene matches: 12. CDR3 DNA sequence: TGTGCCAGCAGCCAGTCCACTAGCGGCCCAGAGAACGAGCAGTACTTC. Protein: CASSQSTSGPENEQYF.

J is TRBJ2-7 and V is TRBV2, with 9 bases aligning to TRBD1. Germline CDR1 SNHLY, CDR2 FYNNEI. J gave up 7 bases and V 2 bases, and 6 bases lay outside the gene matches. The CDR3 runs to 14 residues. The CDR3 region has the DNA TGTGCCAGCAGTGAAAGGACAGGGGAGAGGGAGCAGTACTTC. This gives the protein CASSERTGEREQYF.

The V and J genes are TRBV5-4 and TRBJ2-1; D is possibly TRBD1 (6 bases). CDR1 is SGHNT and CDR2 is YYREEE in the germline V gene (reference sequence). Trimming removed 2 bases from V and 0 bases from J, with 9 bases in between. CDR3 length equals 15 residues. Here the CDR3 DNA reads TGTGCCAGCAGCTTAGGGGGTAGCTCCTACAATGAGCAGTTCTTC. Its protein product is CASSLGGSSYNEQFF.

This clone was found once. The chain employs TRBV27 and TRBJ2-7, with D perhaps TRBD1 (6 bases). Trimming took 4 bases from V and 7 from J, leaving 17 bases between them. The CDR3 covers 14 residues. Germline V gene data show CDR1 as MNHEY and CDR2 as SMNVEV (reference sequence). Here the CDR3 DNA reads TGTGCCAGCAGTTCACTATGGGGAACAGGGGAGCAGTACTTC. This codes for CASSSLWGTGEQYF.

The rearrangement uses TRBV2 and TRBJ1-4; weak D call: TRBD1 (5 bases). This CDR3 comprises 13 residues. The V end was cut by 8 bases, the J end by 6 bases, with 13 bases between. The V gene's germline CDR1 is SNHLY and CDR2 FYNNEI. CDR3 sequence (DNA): TGTGCCAGCGCCGGGGGGAACGATGAAAAACTGTTTTTT. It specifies CASAGGNDEKLFF.

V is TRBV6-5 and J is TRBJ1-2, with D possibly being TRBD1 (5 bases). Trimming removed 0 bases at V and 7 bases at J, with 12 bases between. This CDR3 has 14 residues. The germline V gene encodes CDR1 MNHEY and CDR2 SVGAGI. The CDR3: CASSYSEGAGGYTF. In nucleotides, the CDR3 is TGTGCCAGCAGTTACTCCGAAGGGGCAGGTGGCTACACCTTC.

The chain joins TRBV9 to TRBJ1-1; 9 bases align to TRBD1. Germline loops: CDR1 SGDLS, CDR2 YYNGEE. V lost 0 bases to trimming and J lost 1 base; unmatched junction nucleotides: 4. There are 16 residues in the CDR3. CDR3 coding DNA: TGTGCCAGCAGCGTAGGGGACAGGGTAAGGAACACTGAAGCTTTCTTT. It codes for CASSVGDRVRNTEAFF.

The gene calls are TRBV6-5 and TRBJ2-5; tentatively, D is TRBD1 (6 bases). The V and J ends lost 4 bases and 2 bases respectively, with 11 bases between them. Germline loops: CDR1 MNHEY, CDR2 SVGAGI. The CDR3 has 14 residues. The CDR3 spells CASSSLGQQETQYF. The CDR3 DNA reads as TGTGCCAGCAGTTCGCTTGGACAGCAAGAGACCCAGTACTTC.

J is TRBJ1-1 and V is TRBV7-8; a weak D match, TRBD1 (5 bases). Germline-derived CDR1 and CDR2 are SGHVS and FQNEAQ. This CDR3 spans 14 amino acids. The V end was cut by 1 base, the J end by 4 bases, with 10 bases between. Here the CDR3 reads CASSLGGVGTEAFF. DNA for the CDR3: TGTGCCAGCAGCTTAGGGGGGGTGGGCACTGAAGCTTTCTTT. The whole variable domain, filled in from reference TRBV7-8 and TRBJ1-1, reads GAGVSQSPRYKVAKRGQDVALRCDPISGHVSLFWYQQALGQGPEFLTYFQNEAQLDKSGLPSDRFFAERPEGSVSTLKIQRTQQEDSAVYLCASSLGGVGTEAFFGQGTRLTVV.

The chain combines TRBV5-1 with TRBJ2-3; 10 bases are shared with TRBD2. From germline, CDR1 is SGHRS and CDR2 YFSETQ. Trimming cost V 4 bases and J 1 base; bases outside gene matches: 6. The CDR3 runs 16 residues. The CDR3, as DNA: TGCGCCAGCAGCCCGGGGACTAGCGTTCGCACAGATACGCAGTATTTT. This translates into CASSPGTSVRTDTQYF.

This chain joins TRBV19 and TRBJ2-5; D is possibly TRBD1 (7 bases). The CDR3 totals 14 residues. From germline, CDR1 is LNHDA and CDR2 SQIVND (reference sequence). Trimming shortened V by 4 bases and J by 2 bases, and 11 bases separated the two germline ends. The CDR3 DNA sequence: TGTGCCAGTAGTAACAGGGGACTTCAAGAGACCCAGTACTTC. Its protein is CASSNRGLQETQYF.

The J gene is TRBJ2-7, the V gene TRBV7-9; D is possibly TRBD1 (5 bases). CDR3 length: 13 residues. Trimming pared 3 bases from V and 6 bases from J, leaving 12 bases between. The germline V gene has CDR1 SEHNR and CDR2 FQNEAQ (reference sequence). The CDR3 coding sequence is TGTGCCAGCAGCTTGCGGCAGGGTGGCGAGCAGTACTTC. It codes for CASSLRQGGEQYF.

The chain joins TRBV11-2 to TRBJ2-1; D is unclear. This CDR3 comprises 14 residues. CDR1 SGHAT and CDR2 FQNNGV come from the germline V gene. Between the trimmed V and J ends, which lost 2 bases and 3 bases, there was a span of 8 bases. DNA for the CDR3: TGTGCCAGCAGCTTAAACAGAATCTACAATGAGCAGTTCTTC. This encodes CASSLNRIYNEQFF. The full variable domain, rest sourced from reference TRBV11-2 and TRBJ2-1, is EAGVAQSPRYKIIEKRQSVAFWCNPISGHATLYWYQQILGQGPKLLIQFQNNGVVDDSQLPKDRFSAERLKGVDSTLKIQPAKLEDSAVYLCASSLNRIYNEQFFGPGTRLTVL.

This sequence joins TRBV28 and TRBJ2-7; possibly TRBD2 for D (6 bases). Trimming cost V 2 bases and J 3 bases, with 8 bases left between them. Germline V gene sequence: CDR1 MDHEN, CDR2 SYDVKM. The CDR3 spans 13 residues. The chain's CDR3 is CASSLRSGYEQYF. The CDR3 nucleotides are TGTGCCAGCAGTTTACGTAGCGGCTACGAGCAGTACTTC. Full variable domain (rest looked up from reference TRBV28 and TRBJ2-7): DVKVTQSSRYLVKRTGEKVFLECVQDMDHENMFWYRQDPGLGLRLIYFSYDVKMKEKGDIPEGYSVSREKKERFSLILESASTNQTSMYLCASSLRSGYEQYFGPGTRLTVT.

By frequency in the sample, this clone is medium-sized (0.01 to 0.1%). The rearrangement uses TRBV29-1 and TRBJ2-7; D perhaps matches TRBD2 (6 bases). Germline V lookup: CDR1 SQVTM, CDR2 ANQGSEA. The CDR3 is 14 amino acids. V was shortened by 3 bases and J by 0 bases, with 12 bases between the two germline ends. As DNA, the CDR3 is TGCAGCGTTGAGTCCGGGGGTAACTCCTACGAGCAGTACTTC. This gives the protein CSVESGGNSYEQYF.

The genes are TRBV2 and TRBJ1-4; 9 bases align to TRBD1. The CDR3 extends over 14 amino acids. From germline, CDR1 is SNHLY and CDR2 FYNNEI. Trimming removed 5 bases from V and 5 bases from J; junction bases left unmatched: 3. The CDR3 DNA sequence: TGTGCCAGCAGTTTACAGGGGGCGAATGAAAAACTGTTTTTT. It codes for CASSLQGANEKLFF.

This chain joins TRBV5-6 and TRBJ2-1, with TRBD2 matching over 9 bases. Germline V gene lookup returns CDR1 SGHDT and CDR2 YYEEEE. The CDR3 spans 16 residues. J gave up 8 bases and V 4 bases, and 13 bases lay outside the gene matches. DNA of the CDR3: TGTGCCAGCAGCCGCCGCGAGCGGGGGGTTTGGGATGAGCAGTTCTTC. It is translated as CASSRRERGVWDEQFF. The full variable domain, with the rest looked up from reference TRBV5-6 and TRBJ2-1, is DAGVTQSPTHLIKTRGQQVTLRCSPKSGHDTVSWYQQALGQGPQFIFQYYEEEERQRGNFPDRFSGHQFPNYSSELNVNALLLGDSALYLCASSRRERGVWDEQFFGPGTRLTVL.

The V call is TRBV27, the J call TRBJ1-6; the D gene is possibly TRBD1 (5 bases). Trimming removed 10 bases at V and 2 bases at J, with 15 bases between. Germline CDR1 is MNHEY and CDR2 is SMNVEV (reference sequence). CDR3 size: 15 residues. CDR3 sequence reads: CATHRGNTYNSPLHF. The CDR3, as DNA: TGTGCCACCCATCGGGGGAATACCTATAATTCACCCCTCCACTTT.

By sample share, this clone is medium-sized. The CDR3: CASSKSSEFKYF. For the CDR3, the DNA is TGTGCCAGCAGCAAAAGCTCGGAGTTCAAGTACTTC. The V gene is TRBV21-1, the J gene TRBJ2-7; TRBD2, as called in the table, went unchecked against the DNA. TRBV21-1 is labeled a pseudogene. This CDR3 is built from 12 residues.

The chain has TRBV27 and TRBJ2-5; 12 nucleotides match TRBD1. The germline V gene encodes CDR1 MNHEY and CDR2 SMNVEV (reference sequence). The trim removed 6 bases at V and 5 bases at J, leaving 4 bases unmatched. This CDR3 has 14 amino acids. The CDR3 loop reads CASSRDRGRETQYF. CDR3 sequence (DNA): TGTGCCAGCAGCCGGGACAGGGGGCGGGAGACCCAGTACTTC.

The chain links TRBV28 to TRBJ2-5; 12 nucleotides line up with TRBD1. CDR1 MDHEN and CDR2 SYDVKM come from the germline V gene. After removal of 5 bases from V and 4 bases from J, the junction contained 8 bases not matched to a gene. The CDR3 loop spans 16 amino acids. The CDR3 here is CASSPSGTGGGETQYF. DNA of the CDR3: TGTGCCAGCAGTCCGTCCGGGACAGGGGGCGGAGAGACCCAGTACTTC.

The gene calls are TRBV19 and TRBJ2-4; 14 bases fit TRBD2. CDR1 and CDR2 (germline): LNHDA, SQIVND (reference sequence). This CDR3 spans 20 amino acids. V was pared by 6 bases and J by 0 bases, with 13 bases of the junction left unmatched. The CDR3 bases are TGTGCCAGTAGCGAACGCGGACTAGCGGGGGGCCAACTAGCCAAAAACATTCAGTACTTC. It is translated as CASSERGLAGGQLAKNIQYF.